The present T cell receptor beta chain was sequenced within a study of cytomegalovirus exposure and HLA in healthy donors. Notes on the study in general: The authors excluded some V segments, including TRBV6-2 and TRBV6-3, as indistinguishable. An ancestry cluster, one associated with Asian ancestry, reportedly showed fewer N-insertions than the approximately 670-donor mean in a later analysis.

The V and J ends lost 8 bases and 1 base respectively, with 14 bases between them. CDR1 and CDR2 (germline): SGHTA, FQGTGA. This CDR3 comprises 14 residues. The study ran its PCR with 60 Vbeta and 13 Jbeta primers. Profiling relied on immunoSEQ multiplex PCR, and the TCRdb table lists in-frame clones only, not all of them. The table has approximately 140,000 clones, around 76% seen once; the top ten hold about 2.8%. Only one count was recorded for this clone. Its antigen is not identified. This sequence was found in a male donor in good health and CMV-seronegative. The chain employs TRBV7-3 and TRBJ1-1; maybe TRBD1 (5 bases). Source material: PBMCs. The CDR3 protein is CASSRGTGNTEAFF. The CDR3 bases are TGTGCCAGCTCCCGGGGGACGGGGAACACTGAAGCTTTCTTT.